The present TCR beta chain was sequenced within a study of long-term antiretroviral therapy in people with HIV. An immunoSEQ assay, version v3.0, was performed at survey level. Sequencing was performed with immunoSEQ multiplex PCR; in TCRdb, only in-frame clones are kept and a portion is missing. The sample has fewer than 15,000 clones; around 77% are singletons. V gave up 9 bases and J gave up 0 bases; unmatched junction bases: 7. The CDR3 is 15 amino acids. The germline V gene has CDR1 MNHEY and CDR2 SVGAGI. The V and J genes are TRBV6-5 and TRBJ2-7, with 11 bases that match TRBD2. This specimen was unsorted PBMCs, taken 0.8 years before starting antiretroviral therapy. The receptor was derived from a woman in her thirties or forties with HIV. The CDR3 nucleotides read TGTGCCAGTTGGGCCGGGACTAGCGGCTCCTACGAGCAGTACTTC. It encodes CASWAGTSGSYEQYF.